The sequence of this T cell receptor beta chain was determined in a study of CD8 T cells in Susac syndrome. RNA amounts of about 0.45 to 1 ug underwent reverse transcription with random hexamers. A single record per CDR3 protein comes from TCRdb applying MiXCR to the immunoSEQ multiplex PCR reads. This repertoire shows some 180,000 distinct CDR3 sequences, 91% found once; its top ten account for approximately 0.09%. This CDR3 spans 13 amino acids. Germline CDR1 and CDR2: MNHEY and SMNVEV (reference sequence). V gave up 4 bases and J gave up 4 bases, with 8 bases separating them. Sequencing used CD4+ T cells from PBMCs. This chain connects TRBV27 to TRBJ2-1; D gene unclear. The receptor's source is a human donor with Susac syndrome. This chain's CDR3 is CASSSSGYNEQFF. Written as DNA, the CDR3 is TGTGCCAGCAGTTCCTCCGGTTACAATGAGCAGTTCTTC.